This is a list of T cell receptor beta chains from one sample in a study of early T cells in non-severe SARS-CoV-2 infection. MiXCR was run by TCRdb on the 5' RACE reads, yielding one entry per CDR3 protein. Of about 33,000 distinct CDR3 sequences detected, under 6% appear once; the ten largest clones hold about 14%. Sequenced material: whole blood. The receptors derive from an adult who was a healthcare worker with PCR-confirmed SARS-CoV-2 infection or an uninfected control (not recorded which). CDR3s include the opening cysteine and the closing phenylalanine or tryptophan. The D gene is left open where the match is weak. Size values are once, few and many counts, or a class for expanded clones, and some rows have none.

clone size | J gene | V gene | D gene | CDR3 DNA | CDR3 protein
many | TRBJ2-3 | TRBV6-5 | - | TGTGCCAGCACGACAGCAGAAAAACAAGATACGCAGTATTTT | CASTTAEKQDTQYF
- | TRBJ2-7 | TRBV9 | - | TGTGCCAGCAGCGTAGCTGACAACTCCTACGAGCAGTACTTC | CASSVADNSYEQYF
many | TRBJ2-3 | TRBV15 | - | TGTGCCACCAGCAGACCCGGGAGCACAGATACGCAGTATTTT | CATSRPGSTDTQYF
few | TRBJ2-2 | TRBV18 | TRBD2 | TGTGCCAGCTCACCACGGCCCCAGACTAGCGGGGGGGCCAGGAGCGGGGAGCTGTTTTTT | CASSPRPQTSGGARSGELFF
many | TRBJ2-3 | TRBV7-3 | - | TGTGCCAGCAGCAAATGGACAACAGATACGCAGTATTTT | CASSKWTTDTQYF
- | TRBJ2-5 | TRBV12-3/TRBV12-4 | - | TGTGCCAGCAGTTTAAGTCGGGGCAGAGAGACCCAGTACTTC | CASSLSRGRETQYF
many | TRBJ2-5 | TRBV7-3 | - | TGTGCCAGCAGCTTAACGGGGGGTAGTATGGAGACCCAGTACTTC | CASSLTGGSMETQYF
many | TRBJ2-7 | TRBV7-9 | - | TGTGCCAGCAGCTTAGACAGGGAGATCGACGAGCAGTACTTC | CASSLDREIDEQYF
many | TRBJ2-5 | TRBV6-5 | - | TGTGCCAGCAGGCACGGGGAGACCCAGTACTTC | CASRHGETQYF
- | TRBJ2-2 | TRBV18 | TRBD1 | TGTGCCAGCTCACCCCGGACAGGGACGAACACCGGGGAGCTGTTTTTT | CASSPRTGTNTGELFF
many | TRBJ1-1 | TRBV29-1 | - | TGCAGCGGAAAGACAAGCATGAACACTGAAGCTTTCTTT | CSGKTSMNTEAFF
few | TRBJ2-2 | TRBV24-1 | - | TGTGCCACGCCAGAAAGGGGTCTCATCTGGTACACCGGGGAGCTGTTTTTT | CATPERGLIWYTGELFF
many | TRBJ1-1 | TRBV29-1 | - | TGCAGCGTTGAAACCCAGGGGACTGAAGCTTTCTTT | CSVETQGTEAFF
few | TRBJ2-2 | TRBV9 | TRBD1 | TGTGCCAGCAGCGTCCAGGGGGCGCGGACCACCGGGGAGCTGTTTTTT | CASSVQGARTTGELFF
many | TRBJ1-4 | TRBV20-1 | - | TGCAGTGCTAGAGCGTTCGGGGCCCTTAATGAAAAACTGTTTTTT | CSARAFGALNEKLFF
medium-sized | TRBJ2-5 | TRBV20-1 | - | TGCAGTGCTAGAGATTCAGCGAGACTAGGGGGTACCCAGTACTTC | CSARDSARLGGTQYF
few | TRBJ1-1 | TRBV7-8 | - | TGTGCCAGCACCGGAATTACAGGGACCGCCTCTGAAGCTTTCTTT | CASTGITGTASEAFF
- | TRBJ1-5 | TRBV19 | TRBD1 | TGTGCCAGTAGCAGGGACAGACAACTTTTGGAGCCCCAGCATTTT | CASSRDRQLLEPQHF
many | TRBJ1-3 | TRBV6-8 | - | TGTGCCAGCAGTTATCCTAGTGCGGGCCTCTCTGGAAACACCATATATTTT | CASSYPSAGLSGNTIYF
many | TRBJ2-7 | TRBV20-1 | - | TGCAGTGCCAGAAGAGGTCAGAGCTCCTACGAGCAGTACTTC | CSARRGQSSYEQYF
many | TRBJ2-3 | TRBV7-2 | - | TGTGCCAGCAGCCTAGGGGGGGCAGATACGCAGTATTTT | CASSLGGADTQYF
few | TRBJ2-1 | TRBV5-4 | TRBD2 | TGTGCCAGCAGCTTGAGAGGGACTAGCGGGGGGGCCGGTGAGCAGTTCTTC | CASSLRGTSGGAGEQFF